This entry describes one T cell receptor (beta chain). Its specificity is unknown. Germline V gene sequence: CDR1 SGHVS, CDR2 FQNEAQ. This CDR3 is 15 amino acids long. Trimming cost V 8 bases and J 0 bases, with 13 bases left between them. With 60 Vbeta and 13 Jbeta primers, the PCR was carried out. Clones were sequenced by immunoSEQ multiplex PCR, and TCRdb holds only the in-frame ones, with some missing. The table shows some 140,000 clones, with approximately 80% occurring only once. The data belong to a study of cytomegalovirus exposure and HLA in healthy donors. The study's findings and limits: It was reported that TCR beta sequences correctly inferred the HLA-A and HLA-B alleles for most subjects.

Source material: PBMCs. This chain connects TRBV7-8 to TRBJ2-2; a weak D match, TRBD2 (7 bases). The clonotype comes from a man aged 30-40 years in good health and CMV-seropositive. The CDR3 DNA sequence: TGTGCCAGCGGGGCGGGGGCGGCGAACACCGGGGAGCTGTTTTTT. Its protein product is CASGAGAANTGELFF.